The 26 T cell receptor beta chains listed next were all sequenced from one sample in a study of blood T cell repertoires in COVID-19. This table comes from immunoSEQ multiplex PCR, and its TCRdb copy is limited to in-frame clones, with some not included. The sample contains around 190,000 clones, roughly 90% of which appear only once. Material for sequencing was peripheral blood. The receptors were gathered from a man between 65 and 80 years old with active or convalescent COVID-19.

Turning to this clone: The sample has other DNA sequences that encode this CDR3 too. The chain uses TRBV9 and TRBJ2-1; TRBD2 agrees at 13 bases. CDR1 is SGDLS, CDR2 YYNGEE, per germline. The CDR3 contains 16 residues. V trimming: 3 bases; J trimming: 4 bases; junction bases outside the gene matches: 4. CDR3 coding DNA: TGTGCCAGCAGCGGCGGGACTAGCGGGACTTACAATGAGCAGTTCTTC. Translating gives CASSGGTSGTYNEQFF.

CDR3 protein: CASRRPAGTGELFF. The CDR3 bases are TGTGCCTCCCGACGACCGGCAGGTACCGGGGAGCTGTTTTTT. The rearrangement links TRBV30 to TRBJ2-2, with D unclear. Trimming took 7 bases from V and 5 from J, leaving 17 bases between them. Germline-derived CDR1 and CDR2 are GTSNPN and SVGIG (reference sequence). CDR3 length: 14 amino acids.

CDR3 in DNA: TGTGCCAGCAGCGGCTCCGGGACTAGCGGCTACGAGCAGTACTTC. As protein: CASSGSGTSGYEQYF. V and J are TRBV3-1 (or the pseudogene TRBV3-2) and TRBJ2-7; TRBD2 aligns across 11 bases. This CDR3 has 15 residues. V shed 5 bases and J 3 bases; nucleotides not matched to a gene: 6. Germline CDR1 is LGHDT and CDR2 is YNNKEL (reference sequence).

The rearrangement uses TRBV19 and TRBJ2-4, with 10 bases aligning to TRBD1. This CDR3 is 17 amino acids long. The germline V gene has CDR1 LNHDA and CDR2 SQIVND (reference sequence). J gave up 2 bases and V 5 bases, and 9 bases lay outside the gene matches. Here the CDR3 DNA reads TGTGCCAGTAGTGAACGACAGGGGGCTGCTTCCAAAAACATTCAGTACTTC. It codes for CASSERQGAASKNIQYF.

This chain links TRBV12-5 with TRBJ2-5, with 7 bases aligning to TRBD2. This CDR3 is 15 amino acids long. Germline V gene data show CDR1 as LGHNT and CDR2 as FRNRAP. Trimming removed 1 base from V and 5 bases from J; junction bases left unmatched: 7. CDR3 sequence (DNA): TGTGCTAGTGGTTTGGGATCCGGGACTAAGGAGACCCAGTACTTC. This translates into CASGLGSGTKETQYF.

This chain uses TRBV14 with TRBJ1-4, with unresolved D. V lost 0 bases and J 4 bases, leaving 12 bases between the germline ends. The CDR3 spans 16 residues. Per the germline V gene, CDR1 is SGHDN and CDR2 is FVKESK. CDR3 in DNA: TGTGCCAGCAGCCAAGAATTTCAGGCCATTAATGAAAAACTGTTTTTT. Amino acids: CASSQEFQAINEKLFF.

The chain joins TRBV25-1 to TRBJ1-1, with a tentative D call TRBD1 (6 bases). Germline V gene data show CDR1 as MGHDK and CDR2 as SYGVNS. CDR3 length equals 15 residues. V lost 1 base and J 5 bases, leaving 14 bases between the germline ends. CDR3 sequence (DNA): TGTGCCAGCAGTGAATCGCAGGGGTGGGGAACTGAAGCTTTCTTT. Translated, it gives CASSESQGWGTEAFF.

This CDR3 reads CASTRRDRAYEQYF. CDR3 bases: TGTGCCAGCACCCGCCGGGACAGAGCCTACGAGCAGTACTTC. The chain has TRBV5-6 and TRBJ2-7; 7 bases are a match to TRBD1. The CDR3 contains 14 residues. V lost 6 bases to trimming and J lost 2 bases; unmatched junction nucleotides: 8. The germline V gene encodes CDR1 SGHDT and CDR2 YYEEEE. The full variable domain, completed using reference TRBV5-6 and TRBJ2-7, is DAGVTQSPTHLIKTRGQQVTLRCSPKSGHDTVSWYQQALGQGPQFIFQYYEEEERQRGNFPDRFSGHQFPNYSSELNVNALLLGDSALYLCASTRRDRAYEQYFGPGTRLTVT.

This chain uses TRBV12-3 or TRBV12-4 with TRBJ1-5; no reliable D call. The V gene lost 6 bases and the J gene lost 4 bases, with 10 bases spanning the gap. CDR3 length: 13 amino acids. DNA of the CDR3: TGTGCCAGCAGCCACGGGGAAAATCAGCCCCAGCATTTT. Amino acid sequence: CASSHGENQPQHF.

The J gene is TRBJ2-7, the V gene TRBV25-1, with 7 bases lining up with TRBD1. Germline V gives CDR1 MGHDK, CDR2 SYGVNS. V trimming: 1 base; J trimming: 8 bases; junction bases outside the gene matches: 8. The CDR3 is 14 residues long. DNA for the CDR3: TGTGCCAGCAGTGAATGGGACAGTCGTACGAAGCAGTACTTC. Translated: CASSEWDSRTKQYF.

The chain carries TRBV6-5 and TRBJ1-1; the D is unclear. Between the trimmed V and J ends, which lost 0 bases and 3 bases, there was a span of 11 bases. Germline CDR1 is MNHEY and CDR2 is SVGAGI. CDR3 size: 15 residues. CDR3 loop: CASSYSMRVDTEAFF. CDR3 sequence (DNA): TGTGCCAGCAGTTACTCGATGCGGGTGGACACTGAAGCTTTCTTT.

V usage is TRBV5-8 and J usage is TRBJ2-5; 9 bases map to TRBD2. Germline V gene data show CDR1 as SGHTS and CDR2 as YDEGEE. The CDR3 consists of 15 residues. J lost 5 bases, V lost 3 bases, and 8 bases had no gene match. The CDR3 spells CASSSAGGWGETQYF. The CDR3 DNA reads TGTGCCAGCAGCTCAGCGGGGGGCTGGGGGGAGACCCAGTACTTC.

The V call is TRBV4-3, the J call TRBJ1-2; possible D gene TRBD1, 5 bases. From germline, CDR1 is LGHNA and CDR2 YSLEER. The CDR3 totals 14 residues. V lost 5 bases and J lost 4, with 14 bases in between. CDR3 amino acids: CASSLNVGPYGYTF. The CDR3 nucleotides are TGCGCCAGCAGCTTAAACGTGGGGCCCTATGGCTACACCTTC.

This clone was seen once. This chain links TRBV2 with TRBJ1-6, with D perhaps matching TRBD1 (6 bases). Trimming took 5 bases from V and 6 from J, leaving 11 bases between them. In germline, CDR1 is SNHLY, CDR2 FYNNEI. The CDR3 is made up of 14 amino acids. For the CDR3, the DNA is TGTGCCAGCAGTCTGGGACATACTAATTCACCCCTCCACTTT. Its translation: CASSLGHTNSPLHF.

The chain combines TRBV9 with TRBJ1-3; unclear D gene. Germline lookup yields CDR1 SGDLS and CDR2 YYNGEE. This CDR3 has 15 residues. The V end was cut by 0 bases, the J end by 7 bases, with 14 bases between. CDR3 residues: CASSVGPEGGNTIYF. The DNA of the CDR3 is TGTGCCAGCAGCGTAGGCCCTGAGGGTGGTAACACCATATATTTT. Drawing the rest from reference TRBV9 and TRBJ1-3, the complete variable domain is DSGVTQTPKHLITATGQRVTLRCSPRSGDLSVYWYQQSLDQGLQFLIQYYNGEERAKGNILERFSAQQFPDLHSELNLSSLELGDSALYFCASSVGPEGGNTIYFGEGSWLTVV.

V is TRBV7-8 and J is TRBJ2-7, with 10 bases lining up with TRBD1. The germline V gene encodes CDR1 SGHVS and CDR2 FQNEAQ. The CDR3 is 16 residues long. Trimming removed 1 base from V and 4 bases from J; junction bases left unmatched: 7. CDR3 loop: CASSLVGQGGSYEQYF. The CDR3 nucleotides are TGTGCCAGCAGCTTAGTTGGACAGGGGGGCTCTTACGAGCAGTACTTC.

The CDR3 sequence: CASSWRQALTDTQYF. Here the CDR3 DNA reads TGTGCCAGCAGCTGGCGACAGGCCCTCACAGATACGCAGTATTTT. This chain links TRBV5-6 with TRBJ2-3; D might be TRBD1 (6 bases). The ends were cut back, 3 bases at V and 2 bases at J, with 13 bases in the middle. The CDR3 extends over 15 amino acids. Germline lookup yields CDR1 SGHDT and CDR2 YYEEEE.

The J gene is TRBJ1-3, the V gene TRBV7-9, with D hard to call. CDR1 is SEHNR and CDR2 is FQNEAQ in the germline V gene (reference sequence). The CDR3 covers 12 residues. The ends were cut back, 6 bases at V and 4 bases at J, with 7 bases in the middle. The CDR3 here is CASSLQGNTIYF. Written as DNA, the CDR3 is TGTGCCAGCAGTCTACAGGGAAACACCATATATTTT.

The J gene is TRBJ1-2, the V gene TRBV25-1, with 8 bases fitting TRBD1. The CDR3 runs 16 residues. Germline loops: CDR1 MGHDK, CDR2 SYGVNS. J lost 8 bases, V lost 6 bases, and 17 bases had no gene match. CDR3 region: CASSVIARTGWMGYTF. In nucleotides, the CDR3 is TGTGCCAGCAGCGTAATTGCCCGGACAGGGTGGATGGGCTACACCTTC.

Concerning this clone: The sample carries other DNA sequences with the same CDR3. The V and J genes are TRBV7-2 and TRBJ1-1; 7 nucleotides line up with TRBD1. CDR3 size: 14 residues. Germline CDR1 is SGHTA and CDR2 is FQGNSA. V lost 5 bases, J lost 1 base, and 4 bases stayed unmatched. CDR3 loop: CASSPGTANTEAFF. The CDR3 DNA reads TGTGCCAGCAGCCCCGGGACAGCGAACACTGAAGCTTTCTTT.

This clone was seen once. This chain links TRBV29-1 with TRBJ2-7; the match to TRBD1 covers 7 bases. From germline, CDR1 is SQVTM and CDR2 ANQGSEA. J gave up 2 bases and V 6 bases, and 4 bases lay outside the gene matches. The CDR3 length is 12 residues. As DNA, the CDR3 is TGCAGCGTCCGGGGACAGACCTACGAGCAGTACTTC. Its translation: CSVRGQTYEQYF.

At least ten counts were recorded for this clone. The chain is built from TRBV5-1 and TRBJ1-2, with D perhaps matching TRBD1 (5 bases). CDR1 is SGHRS, CDR2 YFSETQ, per germline. The V gene lost 4 bases and the J gene lost 7 bases, with 17 bases spanning the gap. The CDR3 extends over 14 amino acids. CDR3 DNA sequence: TGCGCCAGCAGCCTTCCATCAAAAGGGGCTGGCTACACCTTC. Translating it yields CASSLPSKGAGYTF.

The chain employs TRBV19 and TRBJ2-2, with 7 bases that match TRBD2. Per the germline V gene, CDR1 is LNHDA and CDR2 is SQIVND (reference sequence). This CDR3 is 16 amino acids long. Losses at the gene ends were 3 bases for V and 1 base for J; bases not matched to a gene: 5. For the CDR3, the DNA is TGTGCCAGTAGTATCGTGTCTAGCGGGAACACCGGGGAGCTGTTTTTT. Protein product: CASSIVSSGNTGELFF.

The table lists this clone with a count of one. The J gene is TRBJ2-2, the V gene TRBV11-2, with a possible D match to TRBD1 (6 bases). Trimming pared 1 base from V and 7 bases from J, leaving 16 bases between. Germline CDR1 and CDR2: SGHAT and FQNNGV. CDR3 length equals 16 residues. CDR3 amino acids: CASSLVGTGRGGELFF. CDR3 nucleotides: TGTGCCAGCAGCTTAGTGGGAACAGGGCGAGGCGGGGAGCTGTTTTTT.

The genes are TRBV2 and TRBJ1-2; maybe TRBD1 (6 bases). Trimming stripped 4 bases from V and 4 bases from J, with 13 bases between. The germline CDR1 and CDR2 sequences are SNHLY and FYNNEI. The CDR3 length is 14 residues. The CDR3 protein is CASSGPGQFYGYTF. The CDR3 region has the DNA TGTGCCAGCAGTGGCCCCGGACAGTTCTATGGCTACACCTTC.

CDR3 DNA sequence: TGTGCCAGCAGTCCCCCCTTCGGGGGAGGAAACTATGGCTACACCTTC. The encoded protein is CASSPPFGGGNYGYTF. The chain is built from TRBV28 and TRBJ1-2, with D maybe TRBD1 (5 bases). V was trimmed by 5 bases and J by 2 bases, leaving 18 bases between them. The CDR3 totals 16 residues. Per the germline V gene, CDR1 is MDHEN and CDR2 is SYDVKM.